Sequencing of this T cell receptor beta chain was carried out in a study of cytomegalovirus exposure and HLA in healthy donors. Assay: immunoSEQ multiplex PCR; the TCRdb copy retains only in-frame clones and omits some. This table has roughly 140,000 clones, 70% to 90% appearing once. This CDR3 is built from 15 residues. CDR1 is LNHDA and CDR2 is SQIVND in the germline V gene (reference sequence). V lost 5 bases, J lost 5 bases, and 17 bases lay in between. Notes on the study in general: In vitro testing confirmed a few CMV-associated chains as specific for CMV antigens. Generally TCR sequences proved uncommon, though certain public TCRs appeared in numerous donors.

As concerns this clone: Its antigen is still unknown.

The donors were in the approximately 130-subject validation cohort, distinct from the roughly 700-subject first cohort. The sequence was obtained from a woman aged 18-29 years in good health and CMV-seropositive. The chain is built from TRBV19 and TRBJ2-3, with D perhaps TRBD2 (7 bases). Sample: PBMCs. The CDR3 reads CASSAGLGGGDTQYF. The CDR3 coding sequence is TGTGCCAGTAGTGCTGGACTAGGGGGGGGAGATACGCAGTATTTT.